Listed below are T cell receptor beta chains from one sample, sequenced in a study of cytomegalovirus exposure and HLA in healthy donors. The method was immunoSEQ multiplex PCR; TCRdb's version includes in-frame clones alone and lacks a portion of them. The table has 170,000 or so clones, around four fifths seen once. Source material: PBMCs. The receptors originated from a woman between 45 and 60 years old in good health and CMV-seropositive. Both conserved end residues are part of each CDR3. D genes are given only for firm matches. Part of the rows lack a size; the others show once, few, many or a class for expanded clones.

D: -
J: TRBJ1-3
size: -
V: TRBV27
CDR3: CASSDPSLGINTIYF
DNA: TGTGCCAGCAGCGACCCCAGCCTCGGGATAAACACCATATATTTT

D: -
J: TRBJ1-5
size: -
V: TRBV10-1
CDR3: CAGSLQPQHF
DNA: TGCGCCGGCAGCCTTCAGCCCCAGCATTTT

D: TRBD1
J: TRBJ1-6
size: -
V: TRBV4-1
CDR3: CASSQPRTGSNSPLHF
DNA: TGCGCCAGCAGCCAACCTCGGACAGGGTCTAATTCACCCCTCCACTTT

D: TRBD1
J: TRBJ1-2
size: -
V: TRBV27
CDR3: CASKRGTGDGGYTF
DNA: TGTGCCAGCAAACGGGGGACAGGGGATGGGGGCTACACCTTC

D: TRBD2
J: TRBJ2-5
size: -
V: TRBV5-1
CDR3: CASGAGGQETQYF
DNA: TGCGCCAGCGGCGCGGGGGGCCAAGAGACCCAGTACTTC

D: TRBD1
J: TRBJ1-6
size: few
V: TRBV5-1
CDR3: CASSFDRVSSPLHF
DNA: TGCGCCAGCAGCTTCGACAGGGTTAGCTCACCCCTCCACTTT

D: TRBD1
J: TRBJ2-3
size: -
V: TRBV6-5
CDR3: CASSNGQGHTDTQYF
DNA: TGTGCCAGCAGTAACGGACAGGGGCACACAGATACGCAGTATTTT

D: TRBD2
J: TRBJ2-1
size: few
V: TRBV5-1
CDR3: CASSFLTSGGNNEQFF
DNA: TGCGCCAGCAGCTTTCTGACTAGCGGGGGGAACAATGAGCAGTTCTTC

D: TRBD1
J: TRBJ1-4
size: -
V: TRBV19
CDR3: CASSPGTGMSNEKLFF
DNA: TGTGCCAGTAGTCCCGGGACAGGGATGTCTAATGAAAAACTGTTTTTT

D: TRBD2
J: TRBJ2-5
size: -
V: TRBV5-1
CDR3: CASSPRLAERMYQETQYF
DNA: TGCGCCAGCAGCCCAAGACTAGCGGAGCGAATGTACCAAGAGACCCAGTACTTC

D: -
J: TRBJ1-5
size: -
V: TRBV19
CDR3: CASSTPIAASNQPQHF
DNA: TGTGCCAGTAGTACTCCGATAGCTGCTAGCAATCAGCCCCAGCATTTT

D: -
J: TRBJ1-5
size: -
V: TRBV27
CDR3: CASSLSSGAQPQHF
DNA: TGTGCCAGCAGTTTATCGTCAGGGGCTCAGCCCCAGCATTTT

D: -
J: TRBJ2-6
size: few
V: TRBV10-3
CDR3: CAITSDFASGANVLTF
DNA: TGTGCCATCACCTCGGACTTTGCCTCTGGGGCCAACGTCCTGACTTTC

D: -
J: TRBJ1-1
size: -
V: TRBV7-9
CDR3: CASSLTVNTEAFF
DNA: TGTGCCAGCAGCTTGACAGTAAACACTGAAGCTTTCTTT

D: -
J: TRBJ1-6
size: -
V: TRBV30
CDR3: CAWSVISGNSPLHF
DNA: TGTGCCTGGAGTGTAATCAGCGGGAATTCACCCCTCCACTTT

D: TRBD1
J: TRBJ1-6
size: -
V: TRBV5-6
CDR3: CASSSGTGSYNSPLHF
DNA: TGTGCCAGCAGCTCAGGGACAGGGTCCTATAATTCACCCCTCCACTTT

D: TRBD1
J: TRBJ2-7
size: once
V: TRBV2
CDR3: CASSADRGSSYEQYF
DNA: TGTGCCAGCAGTGCCGACAGGGGGAGCTCCTACGAGCAGTACTTC

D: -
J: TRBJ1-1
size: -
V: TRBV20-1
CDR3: CSAKAGGTAFF
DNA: TGCAGTGCTAAAGCGGGAGGGACAGCTTTCTTT

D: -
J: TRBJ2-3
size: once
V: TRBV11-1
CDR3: CASSLGRVGGPGDTQYF
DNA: TGTGCCAGCAGCTTAGGACGAGTCGGGGGGCCCGGTGATACGCAGTATTTT

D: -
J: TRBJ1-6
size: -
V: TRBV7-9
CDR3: CASSLKGNSPLHF
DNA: TGTGCCAGCAGCTTAAAGGGGAATTCACCCCTCCACTTT

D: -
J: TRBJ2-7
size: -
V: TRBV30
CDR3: CAWRDSLYEQYF
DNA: TGTGCCTGGAGGGACAGTCTCTACGAGCAGTACTTC

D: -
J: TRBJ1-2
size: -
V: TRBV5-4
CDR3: CASSDPSGIGYGYTF
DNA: TGTGCCAGCAGCGACCCGTCGGGGATCGGCTATGGCTACACCTTC

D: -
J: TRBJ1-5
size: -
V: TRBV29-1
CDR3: CSVRWGLDQPQHF
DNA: TGCAGCGTACGGTGGGGACTGGACCAGCCCCAGCATTTT

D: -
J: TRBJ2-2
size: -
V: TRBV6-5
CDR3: CASRGGGGAGELFF
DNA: TGTGCCAGCAGGGGAGGGGGGGGCGCCGGGGAGCTGTTTTTT

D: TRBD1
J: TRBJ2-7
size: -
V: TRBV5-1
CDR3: CASSLRQGVNYEQYF
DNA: TGCGCCAGCAGCCTTCGACAGGGGGTTAACTACGAGCAGTACTTC

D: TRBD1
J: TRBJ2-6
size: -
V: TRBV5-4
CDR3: CASSSRDRVTGANVLTF
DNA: TGTGCCAGCAGCTCACGGGACAGGGTGACTGGGGCCAACGTCCTGACTTTC

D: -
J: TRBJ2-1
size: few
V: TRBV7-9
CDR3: CASQQGYGEQFF
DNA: TGTGCCAGCCAACAGGGATACGGTGAGCAGTTCTTC

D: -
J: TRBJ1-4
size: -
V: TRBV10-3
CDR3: CASHSGPNEKLFF
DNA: TGTGCCTCCCACTCGGGTCCTAATGAAAAACTGTTTTTT

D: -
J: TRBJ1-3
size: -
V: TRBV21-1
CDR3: CASSVKMGTFSGNTIYF
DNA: TGTGCCAGCAGCGTAAAGATGGGCACCTTTTCTGGAAACACCATATATTTT

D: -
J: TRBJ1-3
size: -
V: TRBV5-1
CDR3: CASSLARHHSGNTIYF
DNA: TGCGCCAGCAGCTTGGCCAGGCATCACTCTGGAAACACCATATATTTT

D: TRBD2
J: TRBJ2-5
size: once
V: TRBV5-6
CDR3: CASSLGPLAGGETQYF
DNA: TGTGCCAGCAGCTTGGGACCGCTAGCGGGTGGAGAGACCCAGTACTTC

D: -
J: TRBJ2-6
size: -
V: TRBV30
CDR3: CASDRFSNRDSGANVLTF
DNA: TGTGCCTCCGACCGCTTCTCAAACAGGGATTCTGGGGCCAACGTCCTGACTTTC

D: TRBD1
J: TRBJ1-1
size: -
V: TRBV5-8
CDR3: CASSLGRDRGPAFF
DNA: TGTGCCAGCAGCTTGGGCCGGGACAGGGGGCCAGCTTTCTTT

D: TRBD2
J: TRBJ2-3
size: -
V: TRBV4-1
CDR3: CASSQDLAGRTDTQYF
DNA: TGCGCCAGCAGCCAAGATCTAGCGGGGCGCACAGATACGCAGTATTTT

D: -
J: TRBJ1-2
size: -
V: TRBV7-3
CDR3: CASSLTSTGRGYTF
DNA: TGTGCCAGCAGCTTAACGTCGACAGGTCGGGGCTACACCTTC

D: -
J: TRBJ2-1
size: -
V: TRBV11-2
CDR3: CASSLPNEQFF
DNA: TGTGCCAGCAGCTTACCAAATGAGCAGTTCTTC

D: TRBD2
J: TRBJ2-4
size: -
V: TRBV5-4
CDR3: CASSSTSDLAKNIQYF
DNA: TGTGCCAGCAGCTCCACTAGCGATCTAGCCAAAAACATTCAGTACTTC

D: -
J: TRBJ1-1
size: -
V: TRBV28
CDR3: CASRSDLKAFF
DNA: TGTGCCAGCCGGAGCGATTTGAAGGCTTTCTTT

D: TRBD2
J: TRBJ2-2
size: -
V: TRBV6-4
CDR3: CASSENSGGQNTGELFF
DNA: TGTGCCAGCAGTGAGAATAGCGGGGGGCAGAACACCGGGGAGCTGTTTTTT

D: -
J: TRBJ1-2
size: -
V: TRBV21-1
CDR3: CASRFKDDREDGYTF
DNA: TGTGCCAGCAGGTTCAAAGATGACAGGGAGGATGGCTACACCTTC

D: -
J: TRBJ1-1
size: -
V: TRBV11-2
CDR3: CASSSPLLSGTEAFF
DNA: TGTGCCAGCAGCTCGCCCCTGTTGAGTGGCACTGAAGCTTTCTTT

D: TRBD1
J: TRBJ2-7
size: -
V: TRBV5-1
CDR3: CASRFGTGGHEQYF
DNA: TGCGCCAGCAGGTTCGGGACAGGGGGGCACGAGCAGTACTTC

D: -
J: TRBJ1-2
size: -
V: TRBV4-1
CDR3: CASSQDRQRDGYTF
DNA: TGCGCCAGCAGCCAAGATCGACAGCGGGATGGCTACACCTTC

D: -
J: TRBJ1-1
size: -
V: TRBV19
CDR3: CASSTFSSTEAFF
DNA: TGTGCCAGTAGTACCTTTTCGAGCACTGAAGCTTTCTTT

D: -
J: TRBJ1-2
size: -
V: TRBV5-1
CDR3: CASSLGERDGYTF
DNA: TGCGCCAGCAGCTTGGGGGAGCGGGATGGCTACACCTTC

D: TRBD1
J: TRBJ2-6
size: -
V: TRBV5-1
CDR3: CASSFGQGRANVLTF
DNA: TGCGCCAGCAGCTTTGGACAGGGTCGGGCCAACGTCCTGACTTTC

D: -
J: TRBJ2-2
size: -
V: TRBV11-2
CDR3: CASRFYAGELFF
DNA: TGTGCCAGCAGGTTCTACGCCGGGGAGCTGTTTTTT

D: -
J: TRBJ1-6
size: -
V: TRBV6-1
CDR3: CASSEQHSSYNSPLHF
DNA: TGTGCCAGCAGTGAACAGCACAGCTCCTATAATTCACCCCTCCACTTT

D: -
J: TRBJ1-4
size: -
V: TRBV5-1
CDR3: CASSLVANEKLSF
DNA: TGCGCCAGCAGCTTGGTCGCTAATGAAAAACTGTCTTTT

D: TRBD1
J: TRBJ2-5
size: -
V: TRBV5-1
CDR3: CASSLGDRHRQETQYF
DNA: TGCGCCAGCAGCTTGGGGGACAGACATCGCCAAGAGACCCAGTACTTC

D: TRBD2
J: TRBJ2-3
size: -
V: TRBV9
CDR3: CASSWRGASTDTQYF
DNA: TGTGCCAGCAGCTGGCGGGGGGCTAGCACAGATACGCAGTATTTT

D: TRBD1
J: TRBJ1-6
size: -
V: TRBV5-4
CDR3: CASSLGQGRDNSPLHF
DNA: TGTGCCAGCAGCCTGGGACAGGGGCGTGATAATTCACCCCTCCACTTT

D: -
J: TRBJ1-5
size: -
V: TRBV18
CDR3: CASSSGGRDQPQHF
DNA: TGCGCCAGCTCGTCGGGGGGCCGTGATCAGCCCCAGCATTTT

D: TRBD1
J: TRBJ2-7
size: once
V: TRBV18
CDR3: CASSPLRGGQGALGEQYF
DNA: TGTGCCAGCTCACCACTCAGAGGGGGCCAGGGTGCTTTGGGCGAGCAGTACTTC